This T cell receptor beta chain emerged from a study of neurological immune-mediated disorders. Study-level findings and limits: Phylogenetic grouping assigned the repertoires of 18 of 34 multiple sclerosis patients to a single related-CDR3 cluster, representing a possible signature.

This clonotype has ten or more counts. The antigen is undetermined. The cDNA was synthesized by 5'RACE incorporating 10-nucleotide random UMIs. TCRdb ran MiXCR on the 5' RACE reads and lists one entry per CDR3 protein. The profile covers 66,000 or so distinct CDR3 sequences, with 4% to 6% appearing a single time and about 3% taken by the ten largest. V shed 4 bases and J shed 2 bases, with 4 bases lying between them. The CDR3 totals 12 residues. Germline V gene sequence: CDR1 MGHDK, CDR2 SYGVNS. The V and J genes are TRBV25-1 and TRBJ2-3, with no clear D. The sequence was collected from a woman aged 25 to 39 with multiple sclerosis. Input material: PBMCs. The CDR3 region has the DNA TGTGCCAGCAGTGGTCACACAGATACGCAGTATTTT. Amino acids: CASSGHTDTQYF.